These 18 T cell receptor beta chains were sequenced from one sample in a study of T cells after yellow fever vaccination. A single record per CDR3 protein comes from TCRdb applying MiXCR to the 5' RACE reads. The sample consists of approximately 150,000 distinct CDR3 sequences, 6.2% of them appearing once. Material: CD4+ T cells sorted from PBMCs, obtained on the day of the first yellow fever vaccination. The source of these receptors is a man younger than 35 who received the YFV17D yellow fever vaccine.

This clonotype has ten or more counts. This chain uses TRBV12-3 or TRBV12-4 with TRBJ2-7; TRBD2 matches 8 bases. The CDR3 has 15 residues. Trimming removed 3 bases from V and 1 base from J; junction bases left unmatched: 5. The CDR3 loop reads CASSFFGGGSYEQYF. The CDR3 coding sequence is TGTGCCAGCAGTTTTTTTGGCGGGGGGTCCTACGAGCAGTACTTC.

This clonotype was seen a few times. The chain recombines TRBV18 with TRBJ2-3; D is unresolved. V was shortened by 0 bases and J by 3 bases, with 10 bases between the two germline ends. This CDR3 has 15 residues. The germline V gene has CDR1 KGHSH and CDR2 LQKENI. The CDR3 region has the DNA TGTGCCAGCTCACCACCGGAGCGTGGTACAGATACGCAGTATTTT. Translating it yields CASSPPERGTDTQYF. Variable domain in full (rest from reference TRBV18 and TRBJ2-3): NAGVMQNPRHLVRRRGQEARLRCSPMKGHSHVYWYRQLPEEGLKFMVYLQKENIIDESGMPKERFSAEFPKEGPSILRIQQVVRGDSAAYFCASSPPERGTDTQYFGPGTRLTVL.

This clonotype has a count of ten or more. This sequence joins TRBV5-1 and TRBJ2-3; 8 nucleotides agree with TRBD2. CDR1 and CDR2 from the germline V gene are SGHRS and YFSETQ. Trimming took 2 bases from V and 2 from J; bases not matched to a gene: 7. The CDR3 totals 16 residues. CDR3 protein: CASSFVAGSTTDTQYF. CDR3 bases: TGCGCCAGCAGCTTTGTAGCGGGGTCAACCACAGATACGCAGTATTTT.

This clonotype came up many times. CDR3 loop: CSVIRGGVNTEAFF. The CDR3 region has the DNA TGCAGCGTTATCAGGGGCGGGGTGAACACTGAAGCTTTCTTT. The chain employs TRBV29-1 and TRBJ1-1; weak D call: TRBD1 (6 bases). CDR1 and CDR2 (germline): SQVTM, ANQGSEA. The CDR3 consists of 14 residues. Trimming cost V 5 bases and J 0 bases, with 13 bases left between them.

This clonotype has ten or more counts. CDR3 nucleotides: TGTGCCAGCAGCTTTAATAGCGCAGAGACCCAGTACTTC. Its translation: CASSFNSAETQYF. The chain recombines TRBV7-2 with TRBJ2-5; a weak D match, TRBD2 (5 bases). Germline CDR1 reads SGHTA; CDR2 reads FQGNSA. The CDR3 covers 13 residues. With 3 bases removed from V and 4 bases from J, the gap between germline ends came to 9 bases. Using reference TRBV7-2 and TRBJ2-5 for the parts outside the CDR3, the full variable domain is GAGVSQSPSNKVTEKGKDVELRCDPISGHTALYWYRQSLGQGLEFLIYFQGNSAPDKSGLPSDRFSAERTGGSVSTLTIQRTQQEDSAVYLCASSFNSAETQYFGPGTRLLVL.

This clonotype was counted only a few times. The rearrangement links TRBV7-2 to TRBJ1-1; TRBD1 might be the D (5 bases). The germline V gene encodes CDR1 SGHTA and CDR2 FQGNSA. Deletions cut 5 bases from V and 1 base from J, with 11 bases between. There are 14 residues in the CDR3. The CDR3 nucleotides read TGTGCCAGCAGCACCGTCGGGGGGAACACTGAAGCTTTCTTT. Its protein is CASSTVGGNTEAFF.

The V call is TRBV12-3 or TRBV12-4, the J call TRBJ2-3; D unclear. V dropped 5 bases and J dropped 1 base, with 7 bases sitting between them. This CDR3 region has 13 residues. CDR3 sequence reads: CASSDGRTDTQYF. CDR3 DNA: TGTGCCAGCAGTGACGGACGCACAGATACGCAGTATTTT.

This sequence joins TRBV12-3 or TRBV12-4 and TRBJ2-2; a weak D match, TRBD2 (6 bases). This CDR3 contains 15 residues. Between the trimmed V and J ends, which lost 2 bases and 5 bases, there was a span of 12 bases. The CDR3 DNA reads TGTGCCAGCAGTTTATCCTTCGGGGGTACCGGGGAGCTGTTTTTT. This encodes CASSLSFGGTGELFF.

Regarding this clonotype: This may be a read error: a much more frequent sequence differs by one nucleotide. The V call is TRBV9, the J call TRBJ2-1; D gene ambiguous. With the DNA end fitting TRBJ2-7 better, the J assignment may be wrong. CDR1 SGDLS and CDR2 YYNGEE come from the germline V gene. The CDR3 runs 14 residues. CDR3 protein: CASSVGPIYNEQYF. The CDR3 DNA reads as TGTGCCAGCAGCGTAGGGCCTATCTACAATGAGCAGTACTTC.

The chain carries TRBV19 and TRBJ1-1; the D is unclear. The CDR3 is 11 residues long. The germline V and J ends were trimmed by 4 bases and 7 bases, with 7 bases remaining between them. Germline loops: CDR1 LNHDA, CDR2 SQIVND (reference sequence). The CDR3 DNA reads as TGTGCCAGTAGTAGGCAGAGTGAAGCTTTCTTT. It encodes CASSRQSEAFF.

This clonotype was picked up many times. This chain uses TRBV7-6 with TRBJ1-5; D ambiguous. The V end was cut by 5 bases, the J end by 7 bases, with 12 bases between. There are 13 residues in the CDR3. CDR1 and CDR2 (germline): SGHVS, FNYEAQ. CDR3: CASSAIQEQPQHF. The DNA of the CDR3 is TGTGCCAGCAGCGCAATTCAAGAACAGCCCCAGCATTTT.

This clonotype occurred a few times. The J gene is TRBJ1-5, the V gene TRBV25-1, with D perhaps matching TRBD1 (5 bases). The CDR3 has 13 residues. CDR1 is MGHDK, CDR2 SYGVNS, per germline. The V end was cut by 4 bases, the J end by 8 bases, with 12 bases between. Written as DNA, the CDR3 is TGTGCCAGCAGTGCCGACAGCGAAGAGCCCCAGCATTTT. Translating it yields CASSADSEEPQHF.

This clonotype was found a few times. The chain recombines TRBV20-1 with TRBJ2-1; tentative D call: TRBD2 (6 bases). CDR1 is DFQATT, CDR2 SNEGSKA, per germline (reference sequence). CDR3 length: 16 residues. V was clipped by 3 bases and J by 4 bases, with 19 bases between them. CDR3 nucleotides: TGCAGTGCTAGTGGCAGGACCGGGGGTATATACAATGAGCAGTTCTTC. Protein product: CSASGRTGGIYNEQFF.

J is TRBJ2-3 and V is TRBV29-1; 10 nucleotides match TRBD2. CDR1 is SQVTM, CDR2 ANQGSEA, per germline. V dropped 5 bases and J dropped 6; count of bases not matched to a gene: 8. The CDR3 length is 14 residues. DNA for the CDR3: TGCAGCGTTAGGATAGCGGGGGGCTCGGATACGCAGTATTTT. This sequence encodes CSVRIAGGSDTQYF.

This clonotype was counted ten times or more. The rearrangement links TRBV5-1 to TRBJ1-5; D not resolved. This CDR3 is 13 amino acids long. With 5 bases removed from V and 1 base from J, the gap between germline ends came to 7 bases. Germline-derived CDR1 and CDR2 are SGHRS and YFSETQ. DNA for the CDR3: TGCGCCAGCAGAATCGACAGCAATCAGCCCCAGCATTTT. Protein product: CASRIDSNQPQHF.

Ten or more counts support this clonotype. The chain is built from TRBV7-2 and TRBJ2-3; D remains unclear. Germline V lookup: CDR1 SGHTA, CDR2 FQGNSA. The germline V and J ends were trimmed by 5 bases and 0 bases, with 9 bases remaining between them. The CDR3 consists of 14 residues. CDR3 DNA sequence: TGTGCCAGCAGCCTAGACAAAAGCACAGATACGCAGTATTTT. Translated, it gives CASSLDKSTDTQYF.

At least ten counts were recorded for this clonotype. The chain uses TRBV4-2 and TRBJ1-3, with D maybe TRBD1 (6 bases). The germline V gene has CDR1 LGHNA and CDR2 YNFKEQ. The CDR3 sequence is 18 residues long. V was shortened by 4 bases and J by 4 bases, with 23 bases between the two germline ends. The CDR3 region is CASSLRGNEVSEGNTIYF. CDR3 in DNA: TGTGCCAGCAGCCTAAGGGGGAACGAAGTCTCGGAGGGAAACACCATATATTTT.

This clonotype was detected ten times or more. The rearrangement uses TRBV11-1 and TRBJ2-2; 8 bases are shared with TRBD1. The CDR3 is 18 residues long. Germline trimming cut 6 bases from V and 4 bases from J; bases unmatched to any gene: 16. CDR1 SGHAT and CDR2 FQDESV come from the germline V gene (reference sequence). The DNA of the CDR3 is TGTGCCAGCAGACGATCCGGGACAGGATCCGATTTCACCGGGGAGCTGTTTTTT. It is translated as CASRRSGTGSDFTGELFF.